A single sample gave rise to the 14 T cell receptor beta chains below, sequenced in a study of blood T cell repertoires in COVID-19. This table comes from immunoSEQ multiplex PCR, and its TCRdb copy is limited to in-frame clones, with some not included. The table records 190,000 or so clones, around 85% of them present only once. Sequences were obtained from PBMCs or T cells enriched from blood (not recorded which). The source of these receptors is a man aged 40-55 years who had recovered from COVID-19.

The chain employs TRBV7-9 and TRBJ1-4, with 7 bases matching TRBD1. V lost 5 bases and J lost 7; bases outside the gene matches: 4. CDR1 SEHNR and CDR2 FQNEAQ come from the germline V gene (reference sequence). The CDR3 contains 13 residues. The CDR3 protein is CASSDRAVEKLFF. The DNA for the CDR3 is TGTGCCAGCAGCGACAGGGCGGTTGAAAAACTGTTTTTT.

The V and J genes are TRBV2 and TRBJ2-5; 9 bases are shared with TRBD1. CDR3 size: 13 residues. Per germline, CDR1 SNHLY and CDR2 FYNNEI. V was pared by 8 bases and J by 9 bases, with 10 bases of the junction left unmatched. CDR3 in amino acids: CASAGQGRWAQYF. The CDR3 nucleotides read TGTGCCAGCGCGGGACAGGGCCGGTGGGCCCAGTACTTC.

CDR3 region: CASSLGTGAGETQYF. For the CDR3, the DNA is TGTGCCAGCAGCTTAGGAACCGGCGCGGGGGAGACCCAGTACTTC. The rearrangement joins TRBV7-9 to TRBJ2-5; tentative D call: TRBD2 (6 bases). V was clipped by 1 base and J by 5 bases, with 14 bases between them. Germline CDR1 reads SEHNR; CDR2 reads FQNEAQ (reference sequence). There are 15 residues in the CDR3.

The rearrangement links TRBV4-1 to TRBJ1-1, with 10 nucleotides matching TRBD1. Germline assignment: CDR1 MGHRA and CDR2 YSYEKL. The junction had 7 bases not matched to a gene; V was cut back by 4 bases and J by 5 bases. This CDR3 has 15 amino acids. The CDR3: CASSRLTGGNTEAFF. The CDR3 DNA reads TGCGCCAGCAGCCGATTGACAGGGGGCAATACTGAAGCTTTCTTT.

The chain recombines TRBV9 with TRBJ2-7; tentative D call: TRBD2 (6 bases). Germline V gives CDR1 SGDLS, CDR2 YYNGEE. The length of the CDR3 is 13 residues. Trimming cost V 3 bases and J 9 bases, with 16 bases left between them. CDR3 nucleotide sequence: TGTGCCAGCAGCGCCCAGTCGGGGGACTTGCAGTACTTC. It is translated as CASSAQSGDLQYF.

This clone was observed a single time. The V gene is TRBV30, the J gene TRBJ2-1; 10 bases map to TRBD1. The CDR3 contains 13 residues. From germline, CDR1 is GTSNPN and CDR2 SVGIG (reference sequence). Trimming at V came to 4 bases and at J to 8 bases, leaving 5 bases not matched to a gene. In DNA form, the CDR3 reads TGTGCCTGGAACGGACAGGGGGGCGATGAGCAGTTCTTC. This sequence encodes CAWNGQGGDEQFF.

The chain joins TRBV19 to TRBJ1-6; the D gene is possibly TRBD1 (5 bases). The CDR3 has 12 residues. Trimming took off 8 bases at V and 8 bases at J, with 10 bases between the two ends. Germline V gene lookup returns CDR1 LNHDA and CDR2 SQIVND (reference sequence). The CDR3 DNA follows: TGTGCCAGTCAGCGGGGGGATTCACCCCTCCACTTT. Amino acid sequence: CASQRGDSPLHF.

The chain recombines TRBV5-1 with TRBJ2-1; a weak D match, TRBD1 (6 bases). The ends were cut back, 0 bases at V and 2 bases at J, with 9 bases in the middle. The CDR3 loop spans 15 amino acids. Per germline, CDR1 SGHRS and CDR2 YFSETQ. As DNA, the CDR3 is TGCGCCAGCAGCTTGGGGACAGAAGCCTACAATGAGCAGTTCTTC. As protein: CASSLGTEAYNEQFF.

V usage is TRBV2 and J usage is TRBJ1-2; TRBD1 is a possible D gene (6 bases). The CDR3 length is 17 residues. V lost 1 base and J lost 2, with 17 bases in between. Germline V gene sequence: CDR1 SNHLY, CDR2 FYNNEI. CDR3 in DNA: TGTGCCAGCAGTGAAGTGGGGGCTGGGCAGGCCAACTATGGCTACACCTTC. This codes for CASSEVGAGQANYGYTF.

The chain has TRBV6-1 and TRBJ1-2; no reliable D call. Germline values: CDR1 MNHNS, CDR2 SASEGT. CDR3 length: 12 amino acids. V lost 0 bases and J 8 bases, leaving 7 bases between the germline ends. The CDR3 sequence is CASSEAGAGYTF. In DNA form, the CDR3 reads TGTGCCAGCAGTGAAGCGGGCGCGGGCTACACCTTC.

CDR3 nucleotides: TGTGCCAGCAGTCGGACCGCCAGCGGGGTGAACACCGGGGAGCTGTTTTTT. It is translated as CASSRTASGVNTGELFF. The rearrangement links TRBV6-2 or TRBV6-3 to TRBJ2-2; 7 nucleotides match TRBD2. Germline assignment: CDR1 MNHEY and CDR2 SVGEGT. V shed 5 bases and J 1 base; nucleotides not matched to a gene: 10. The CDR3 is made up of 17 amino acids.

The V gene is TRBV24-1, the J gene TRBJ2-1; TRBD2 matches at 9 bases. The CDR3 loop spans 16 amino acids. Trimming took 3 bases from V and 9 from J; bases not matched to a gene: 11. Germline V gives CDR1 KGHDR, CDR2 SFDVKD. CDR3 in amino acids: CATSDPGGTSSSEQFF. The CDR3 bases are TGTGCCACCAGTGATCCGGGGGGGACTAGCTCAAGTGAGCAGTTCTTC.

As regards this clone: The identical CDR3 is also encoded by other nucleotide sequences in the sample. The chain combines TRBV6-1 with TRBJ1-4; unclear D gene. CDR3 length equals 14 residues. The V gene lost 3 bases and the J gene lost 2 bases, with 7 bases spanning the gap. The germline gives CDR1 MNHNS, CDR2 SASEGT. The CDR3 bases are TGTGCCAGCAGTGAGGGGAGGACTAATGAAAAACTGTTTTTT. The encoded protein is CASSEGRTNEKLFF.

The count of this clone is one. This CDR3 is CASSSTGANTEAFF. Written as DNA, the CDR3 is TGTGCCAGCAGCTCCACAGGGGCGAACACTGAAGCTTTCTTT. The gene calls are TRBV7-3 and TRBJ1-1; TRBD1 matches at 7 bases. V dropped 4 bases and J dropped 1; count of bases not matched to a gene: 3. Germline CDR1 reads SGHTA; CDR2 reads FQGTGA. The CDR3 is 14 amino acids.